This T cell receptor (beta chain) comes out of a study of cytomegalovirus exposure and HLA in healthy donors (dated by TCRdb to 2017 to 2019). About the investigation overall: An earlier analysis of about 560 of the donors reported 250 to 350 Gb of sequence data and 100 million to 120 million unique TCR beta sequences obtained from around 170 million T cells. An early release that covered fewer than 800 HLA-typed donors contained around 330 gigabases of sequencing data and tens of millions of unique TCR sequences. Of the approximately 400 genotyped donors, 81% fell in the genetic ancestry cluster associated with self-reported Caucasian donors. The study was designed to test whether signatures of past pathogen exposure could be identified by cataloging public T cell receptors. The study used immunosequencing to profile the T cell repertoires of under 700 subjects and linked those repertoires to cytomegalovirus serostatus. In addition to the first cohort of hundreds of subjects, a separate validation cohort of 130 or so different subjects was used. To predict cytomegalovirus infection status, the study brought together high-throughput TCR immunosequencing, statistical association of individual TCRs with disease status, and machine learning. A later analysis re-examined previously published TCR beta repertoires from 500 to 700 donors and added high-resolution HLA genotyping to investigate patterns of TCR occurrence. In the later analysis, no new phenotypic data were used to find candidate immune exposures; instead, reliance was placed on TCR beta sequences and their occurrence across donors. An earlier analysis of some 500 of the donors applied high-throughput TCR beta sequencing to assess whether each TCR beta V gene segment acted as functional or pseudogenic. Donor age, sex, ethnicity and CMV serostatus were compiled together with the repertoire data. A later genetic analysis used genome-wide SNP genotypes for about 60% of the 666 donors, treating that subset as a discovery cohort. All discovery cohort repertoires had been generated using a single sequencing platform. Class I and class II HLA loci were covered by the typing at four-digit resolution. Typing coverage varied by locus: roughly 629-640 donors for A, B, C, DRB1 and DQB1; more than 500 for DQA1; 600 to 610 for DPA1; 450 to 480 for DPB1. Roughly 5 DR-DQ haplotypes were treated as single units for association and clustering because of strong linkage in the cohort. Among some 410 genotyped donors of the cohort, an average of approximately 240,000 unique TCR beta nucleotide sequences was sequenced per donor, of which 15% to 20% were non-productive.

Regarding this clone: This clone's antigen is unknown. No much larger clone exists at a distance of one base, and base qualities are not known.

Study-level results and caveats: A few of the identified cytomegalovirus-associated TCR beta chains were confirmed in vitro to be specific for cytomegalovirus antigens. Roughly uniform sequencing depth across donors was assumed in presence/absence analyses, although this assumption may not hold. The study listed 164 TCR beta chains as associated with cytomegalovirus. In this cohort, only TCR beta chains were sequenced, and detectable features were limited by the absence of alpha or paired-chain data. Linkage disequilibrium might explain the correlated functional status among segregating V segments, but an unknown experimental factor could not be ruled out. Because HLA typing was missing for some donors at each locus, association tests included only the typed subset. The earlier analysis of 450 to 700 of the donors excluded some 15 rarely observed V segments, including chromosome 9 orphons, because counts were too low. A later genetic analysis associated a missense DCLRE1C variant with V-gene and J-gene trimming of TCR beta chains, and an independent cohort replicated the association. In a later analysis, TCR association rates were found to vary across HLA loci, with the most associated TCRs seen for DRB1 alleles and the fewest for HLA-C alleles. Some IMGT-functional V segments, including TRBV6-2 and TRBV6-3, could not be told apart with the 87-base-pair reads, so those segments were excluded. A further reported finding was that TCR beta sequences accurately predicted the HLA-A and HLA-B alleles for most subjects in the first cohort. Broadly in line with IMGT annotations, most TCR beta V segments showed up in productive rearrangements about 87% or about 30% of the time in an earlier analysis of a few hundred of the donors. A group of highly shared sequence variants was considered likely to be a technical artifact of the sequencing pipeline. Cytomegalovirus status was reported to be diagnosed by the classifier with high specificity and sensitivity in both the original and validation cohorts. According to a later analysis, most CMV-associated TCR beta chains appeared to be HLA-restricted, and the HLA associations seemed to be driven largely by CMV exposure. While some public TCRs were present in many individuals, most TCR sequences turned up only very rarely across donors. When HLA alleles, especially DR and DQ, strongly co-occurred, attributing TCR associations to individual alleles was difficult. Compared with the approximately 670-donor mean, donors in an Asian-associated ancestry cluster had fewer N-insertions in productive TCRs, according to a later genetic analysis. A later analysis associated about 18,000 TCR beta sequences with specific HLA alleles at a false discovery rate of 0.05. It was suggested by the authors that the approach could potentially be generalized to other disease states and immunological phenotypes. Immune exposure information for the cohort was limited to CMV serostatus. In a later analysis, several top co-occurrence clusters were reported to appear linked to parvovirus B19, influenza, CMV and Epstein-Barr virus. Compared with equally common non-associated chains, HLA-associated TCR beta chains in a later analysis were more clonally expanded and had lower generation probabilities.

The receptor library was made with the immunoSEQ multiplex PCR assay. For the multiplex PCR, a mixture combining 60 forward primers for TCR Vbeta segments and 13 reverse primers for TCR Jbeta segments was used. The CDR3 region of rearranged TCR beta genes was amplified from genomic DNA by a multiplex PCR assay. Amplified TCR beta libraries were sequenced as 87-base-pair reads on the Illumina HiSeq System. Per the authors' processing: A later analysis counted tens of millions of unique TCR beta chains across the 650 to 700 repertoires, and 9 million to 14 million of these chains were shared by at least two donors. A nearest-neighbor algorithm error-corrected the raw reads and collapsed the reads into unique sequences, merging closely related sequences to remove PCR and sequencing errors. Alignment of CDR3 sequences to IMGT reference sequences was used to assign V, D and J gene segments. For a sequence to be retained, a match of at least six nucleotides was required to both a V gene segment and a J gene segment. Rearrangements were called productive when the CDR3 lacked stop codons and stayed in frame with V and J; all others were non-productive. CDR3 was defined according to IMGT convention as the region running from the second conserved V-encoded cysteine to the conserved J-encoded phenylalanine. Sequences without an unambiguous match to a single V gene segment were excluded from the earlier analysis of over 500 of the donors. An earlier analysis of some 500 of the donors classified V segments as functional when productive rearrangements were above 56.7% and as segregating when the standard deviation between donors was above 5%. A statistical classification framework was built for diagnosing cytomegalovirus status from the catalog of TCR beta chain sequences. V and J gene assignment, in a later analysis, came from comparing TCR nucleotide sequences with IMGT/GENE-DB human TR gene sequences. In a later analysis, CDR3 sequences and most-parsimonious VDJ recombination scenarios were assigned using the TCRdist pipeline. In a later analysis, each TCR beta chain was defined by its CDR3 amino acid sequence together with its V-gene family, and reads without a unique V-gene family were excluded. To address suspected cross-contamination and a sequencing artifact, a later analysis removed 592 highly shared, low-generation-probability nucleotide sequences. In a later analysis, a clonal expansion index for each public chain was calculated from normalized within-repertoire ranks of inferred template counts. In a later analysis, generation probabilities were computed with a VDJ recombination model fitted to out-of-frame rearrangements, and the resulting probabilities were checked against IGoR. In a later analysis, TCR-TCR, TCR-HLA and TCR-CMV co-occurrence was scored with hypergeometric tests, and a repertoire-size bias correction was applied to TCR pairs. In a later analysis, false discovery rates were estimated by permuting HLA or CMV assignments 20 times. In a later analysis, co-occurring TCRs were grouped with DBSCAN, and TCRdist sequence similarity was added when clustering was performed within HLA-allele-positive subsets. Repertoires with fewer than 30,000 or more than 120,000 public chains, plus five repertoires with anomalous nucleotide sharing, were excluded from co-occurrence clustering. Held by TCRdb, this immuneACCESS table contains in-frame sequences only and omits some clones. Under half of the omission traces to an unresolved V gene where checked; the cause of the rest is unknown. Clone size and the V and J calls come from that table; the DNA yielded D and trimming. For this sample the table gives 200,000 to 250,000 clones, of which about four fifths were detected only once. Of the sample, 4.5% to 6% falls within the top ten clones.

V drops 1 base and J drops 1 base, leaving 4 bases in between. Measured from the cysteine to the phenylalanine, the CDR3 is 13 residues long. Only the CDR3 portion is preserved as DNA: 39 bases, with reading frame beginning at the first base. From the germline V gene, CDR1 is MNHEY and CDR2 is SVGAGI. The cohort consisted of more than 650 healthy bone marrow donors. Cohort members were all nominally healthy when sampled, although unrecorded immune exposures were likely present. The donor was CMV seropositive and was included in the group of some 290 seropositive cohort members. A peripheral blood sample was collected from each donor, and TCR beta sequencing was performed on peripheral blood mononuclear cells. The Qiagen DNeasy Blood Extraction Kit was used to extract genomic DNA from the blood cell samples.

The sequence derives from a woman aged 35 to 49 in good health and CMV-seropositive. In this chain, TRBV6-5 is recombined with TRBJ1-2; the D gene identity is not certain. Specimen: PBMCs. The bases read TGTGCCAGCAGTTACTATAATAACTATGGCTACACCTTC. Its protein reads: CASSYYNNYGYTF.